This T cell receptor (beta chain) was sequenced during a study of T cell repertoires in cytomegalovirus infection. On the study more broadly: Recently described HLA-C-restricted plus well-studied HLA-B-restricted CMV epitopes were used. Signatures in public TCR beta sequences pointed to both CMV infection and matching HLA type.

MiXCR, applied by TCRdb to the reads, yields one record per CDR3 protein. The sample consists of roughly 570,000 distinct CDR3 sequences, under 45% of them appearing once. Study-level results: There were carriers of CMV plus the relevant HLA, and cumulative public TCR beta family frequency identified them. HLA-C-restricted CMV clonotypes gave the most frequent clonotype in two of eight donors.

The CDR3 consists of 15 residues. J gave up 4 bases and V 0 bases, and 6 bases lay outside the gene matches. Germline V gene lookup returns CDR1 SGHNT and CDR2 YYREEE (reference sequence). For this clonotype: Its antigen is not identified.

This sample comprised cultured PBMCs, obtained from culture after CMV antigen stimulation. The rearrangement joins TRBV5-4 to TRBJ1-1; TRBD1 agrees at 7 bases. The TCR originated in a human donor in good health (CMV status not recorded). Some clones in this sample may be carry-over from other donors' samples. The CDR3 sequence is CASSLGQGPLTEAFF. CDR3 nucleotide sequence: TGTGCCAGCAGCTTGGGACAGGGCCCCCTCACTGAAGCTTTCTTT.